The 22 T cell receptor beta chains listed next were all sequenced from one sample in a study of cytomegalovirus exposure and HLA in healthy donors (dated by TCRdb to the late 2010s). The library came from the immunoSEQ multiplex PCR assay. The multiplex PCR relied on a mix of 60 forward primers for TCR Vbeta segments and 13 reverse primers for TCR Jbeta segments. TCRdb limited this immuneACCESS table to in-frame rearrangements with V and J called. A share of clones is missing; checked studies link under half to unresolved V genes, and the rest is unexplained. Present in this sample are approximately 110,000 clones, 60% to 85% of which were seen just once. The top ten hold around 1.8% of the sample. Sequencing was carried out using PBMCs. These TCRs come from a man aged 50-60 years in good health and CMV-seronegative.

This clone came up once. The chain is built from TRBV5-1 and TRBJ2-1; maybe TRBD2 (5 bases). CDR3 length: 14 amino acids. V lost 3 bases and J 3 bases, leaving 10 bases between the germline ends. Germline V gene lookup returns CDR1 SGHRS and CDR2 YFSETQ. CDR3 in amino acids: CASSSRDLYNEQFF. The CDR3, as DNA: TGCGCCAGCAGCTCCCGGGATCTCTACAATGAGCAGTTCTTC.

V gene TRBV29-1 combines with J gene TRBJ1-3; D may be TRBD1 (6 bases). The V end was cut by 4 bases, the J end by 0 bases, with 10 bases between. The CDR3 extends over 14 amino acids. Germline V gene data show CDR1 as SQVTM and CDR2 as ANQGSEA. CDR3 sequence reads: CSVVDRSSGNTIYF. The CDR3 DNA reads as TGCAGCGTTGTTGACAGGAGCTCTGGAAACACCATATATTTT.

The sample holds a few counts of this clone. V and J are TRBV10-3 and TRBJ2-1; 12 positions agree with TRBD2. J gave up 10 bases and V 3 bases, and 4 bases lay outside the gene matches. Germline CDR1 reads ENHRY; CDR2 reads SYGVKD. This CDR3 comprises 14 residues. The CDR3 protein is CAISDSLAGGEQFF. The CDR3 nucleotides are TGTGCCATCAGTGATTCGCTAGCGGGGGGGGAGCAGTTCTTC.

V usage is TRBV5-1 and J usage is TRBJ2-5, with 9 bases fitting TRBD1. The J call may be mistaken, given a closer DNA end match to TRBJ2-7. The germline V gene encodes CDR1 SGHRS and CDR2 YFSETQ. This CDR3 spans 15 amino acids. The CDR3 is CASSSPGTGLTEQYF. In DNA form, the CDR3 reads TGCGCCAGCAGCTCTCCTGGGACAGGGTTGACCGAGCAGTACTTC.

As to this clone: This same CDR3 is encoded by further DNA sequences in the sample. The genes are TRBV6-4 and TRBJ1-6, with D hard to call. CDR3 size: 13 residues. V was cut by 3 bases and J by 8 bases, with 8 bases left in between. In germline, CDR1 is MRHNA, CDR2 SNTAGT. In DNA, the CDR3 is TGTGCCAGCAGTGATAACGGGGATTCACCCCTCCACTTT. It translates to CASSDNGDSPLHF.

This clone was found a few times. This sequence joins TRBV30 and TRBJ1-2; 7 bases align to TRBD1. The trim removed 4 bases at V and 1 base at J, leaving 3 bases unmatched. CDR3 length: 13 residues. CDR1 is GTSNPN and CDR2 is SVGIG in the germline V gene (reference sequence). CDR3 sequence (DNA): TGTGCCTGGACAGGGGGGTATAACTATGGCTACACCTTC. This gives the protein CAWTGGYNYGYTF. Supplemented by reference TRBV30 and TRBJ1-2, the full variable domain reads SQTIHQWPATLVQPVGSPLSLECTVEGTSNPNLYWYRQAAGRGLQLLFYSVGIGQISSEVPQNLSASRPQDRQFILSSKKLLLSDSGFYLCAWTGGYNYGYTFGSGTRLTVV.

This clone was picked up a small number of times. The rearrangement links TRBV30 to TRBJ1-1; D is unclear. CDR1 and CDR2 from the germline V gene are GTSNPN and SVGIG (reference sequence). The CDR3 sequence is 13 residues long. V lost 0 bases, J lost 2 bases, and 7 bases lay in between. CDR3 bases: TGTGCCTGGAGTGTGGAGGCCAACACTGAAGCTTTCTTT. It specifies CAWSVEANTEAFF.

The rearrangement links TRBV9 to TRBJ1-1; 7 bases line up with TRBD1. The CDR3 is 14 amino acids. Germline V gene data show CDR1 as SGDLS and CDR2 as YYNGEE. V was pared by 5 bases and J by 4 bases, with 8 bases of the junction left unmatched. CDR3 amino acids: CASSALGGSTEAFF. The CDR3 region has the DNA TGTGCCAGCAGTGCCTTAGGGGGCTCCACTGAAGCTTTCTTT. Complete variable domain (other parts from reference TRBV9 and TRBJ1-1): DSGVTQTPKHLITATGQRVTLRCSPRSGDLSVYWYQQSLDQGLQFLIQYYNGEERAKGNILERFSAQQFPDLHSELNLSSLELGDSALYFCASSALGGSTEAFFGQGTRLTVV.

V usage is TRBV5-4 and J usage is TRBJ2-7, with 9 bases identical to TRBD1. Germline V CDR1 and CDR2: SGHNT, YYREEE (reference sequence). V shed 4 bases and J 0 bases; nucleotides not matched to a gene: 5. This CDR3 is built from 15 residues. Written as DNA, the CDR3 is TGTGCCAGCAGCCACACAGGGGGCATCTCCTACGAGCAGTACGTC. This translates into CASSHTGGISYEQYV.

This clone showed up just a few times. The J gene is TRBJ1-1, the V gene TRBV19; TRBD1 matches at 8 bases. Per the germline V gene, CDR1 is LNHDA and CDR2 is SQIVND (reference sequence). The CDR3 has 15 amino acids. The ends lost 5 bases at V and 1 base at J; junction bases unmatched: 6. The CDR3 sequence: CASSARGTGNTEAFF. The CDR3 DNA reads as TGTGCCAGTAGTGCTAGAGGGACAGGGAACACTGAAGCTTTCTTT.

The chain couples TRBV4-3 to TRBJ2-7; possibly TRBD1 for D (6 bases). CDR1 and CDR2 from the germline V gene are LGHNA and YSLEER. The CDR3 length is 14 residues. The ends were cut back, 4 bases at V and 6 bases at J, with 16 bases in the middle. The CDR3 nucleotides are TGCGCCAGCAGCCCTGAATGGACAGCGGTCGAGCAGTACTTC. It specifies CASSPEWTAVEQYF.

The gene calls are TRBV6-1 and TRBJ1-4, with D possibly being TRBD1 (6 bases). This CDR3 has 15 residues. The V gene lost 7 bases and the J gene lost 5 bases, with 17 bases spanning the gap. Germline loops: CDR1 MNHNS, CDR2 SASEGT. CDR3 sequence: CASTRWAGENEKLFF. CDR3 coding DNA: TGTGCCAGCACTCGGTGGGCAGGGGAGAATGAAAAACTGTTTTTT.

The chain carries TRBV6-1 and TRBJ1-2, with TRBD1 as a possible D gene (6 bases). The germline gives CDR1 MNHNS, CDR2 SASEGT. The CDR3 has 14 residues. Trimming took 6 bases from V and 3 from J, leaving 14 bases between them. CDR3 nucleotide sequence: TGTGCCAGCAGAAGGGCAGGGGCCTACTATGGCTACACCTTC. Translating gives CASRRAGAYYGYTF.

This CDR3 is CASSRWSGFSTSLEQYV. The CDR3 bases are TGTGCCAGCAGCCGTTGGAGTGGTTTCAGCACATCTTTGGAGCAGTACGTC. V and J are TRBV7-9 and TRBJ2-7; D call uncertain. Germline V CDR1 and CDR2: SEHNR, FQNEAQ (reference sequence). V was cut by 5 bases and J by 7 bases, with 27 bases left in between. The CDR3 length is 17 residues.

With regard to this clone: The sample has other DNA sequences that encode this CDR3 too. CDR3 sequence reads: CASRTGSSYNSPLHF. The CDR3, as DNA: TGTGCCAGCAGAACCGGGAGCTCCTATAATTCACCCCTCCACTTT. The chain is built from TRBV6-5 and TRBJ1-6; D ambiguous. The CDR3 is 15 residues long. The germline gives CDR1 MNHEY, CDR2 SVGAGI. Trimming shortened V by 6 bases and J by 0 bases, and 9 bases separated the two germline ends.

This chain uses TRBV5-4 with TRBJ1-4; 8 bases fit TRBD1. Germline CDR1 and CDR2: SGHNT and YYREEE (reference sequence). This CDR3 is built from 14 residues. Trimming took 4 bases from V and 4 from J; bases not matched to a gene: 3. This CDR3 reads CASSPDRVNEKLFF. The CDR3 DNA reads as TGTGCCAGCAGCCCGGACAGGGTTAATGAAAAACTGTTTTTT.

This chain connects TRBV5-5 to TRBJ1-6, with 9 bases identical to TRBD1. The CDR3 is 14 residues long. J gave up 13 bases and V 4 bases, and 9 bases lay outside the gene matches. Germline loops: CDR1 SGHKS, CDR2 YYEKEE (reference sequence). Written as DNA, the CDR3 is TGTGCCAGCAGCGTAACAGGGGGCGAAGAGCCCCTCCACTTT. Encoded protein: CASSVTGGEEPLHF. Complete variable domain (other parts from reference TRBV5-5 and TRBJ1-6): DAGVTQSPTHLIKTRGQQVTLRCSPISGHKSVSWYQQVLGQGPQFIFQYYEKEERGRGNFPDRFSARQFPNYSSELNVNALLLGDSALYLCASSVTGGEEPLHFGNGTRLTVT.

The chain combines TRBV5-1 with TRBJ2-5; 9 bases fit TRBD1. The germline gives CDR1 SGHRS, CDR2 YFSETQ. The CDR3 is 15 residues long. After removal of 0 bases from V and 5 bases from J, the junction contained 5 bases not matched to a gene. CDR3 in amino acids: CASSLGATGGETQYF. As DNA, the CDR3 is TGCGCCAGCAGCTTGGGGGCGACAGGGGGGGAGACCCAGTACTTC.

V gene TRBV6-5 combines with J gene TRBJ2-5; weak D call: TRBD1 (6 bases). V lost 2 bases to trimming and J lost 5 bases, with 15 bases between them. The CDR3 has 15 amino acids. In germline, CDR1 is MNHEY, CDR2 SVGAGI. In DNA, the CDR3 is TGTGCCAGCAGTTACATGCAACAGGGCTTTGAGACCCAGTACTTC. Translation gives CASSYMQQGFETQYF.

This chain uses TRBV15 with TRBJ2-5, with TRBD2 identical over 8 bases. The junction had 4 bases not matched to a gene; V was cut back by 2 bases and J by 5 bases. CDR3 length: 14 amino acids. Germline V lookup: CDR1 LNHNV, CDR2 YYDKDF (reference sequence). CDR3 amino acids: CATSRPGGGETQYF. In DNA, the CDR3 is TGTGCCACCAGCAGACCGGGAGGGGGGGAGACCCAGTACTTC.

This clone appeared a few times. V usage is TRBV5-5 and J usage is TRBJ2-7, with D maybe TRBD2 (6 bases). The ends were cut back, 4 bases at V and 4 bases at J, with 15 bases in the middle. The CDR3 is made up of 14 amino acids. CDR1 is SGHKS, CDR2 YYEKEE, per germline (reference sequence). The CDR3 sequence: CASSRGWGRYEQYV. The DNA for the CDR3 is TGTGCCAGCAGCCGGGGGTGGGGTAGGTACGAGCAGTACGTC.

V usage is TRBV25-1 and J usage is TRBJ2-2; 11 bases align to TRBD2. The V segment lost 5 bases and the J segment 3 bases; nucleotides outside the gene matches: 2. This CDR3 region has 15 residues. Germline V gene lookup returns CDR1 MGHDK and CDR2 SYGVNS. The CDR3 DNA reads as TGTGCCAGCAGTCGGACTAGCGGGTACACCGGGGAGCTGTTTTTT. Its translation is CASSRTSGYTGELFF.